These T cell receptor beta chains were read from a single sample in a study of metastatic and nonmetastatic thyroid tumors. TCRdb recomputed clones from the PCR reads via MiXCR. The repertoire has over 5,000 clones, around 19% of them found once; the top ten carry about 5.7%. The sequencing input was adjacent normal tissue. The receptors stem from a female donor with papillary thyroid cancer or a benign thyroid nodule (not recorded which). Some clones in this sample may be carry-over from other donors' samples. Each CDR3 is given with its conserved first and last residue. A D gene is named only where the DNA matches it firmly. A row's size may be missing; if present it is once, few, many or a size class.

V gene	D gene	J gene	clone size	CDR3 DNA	CDR3 protein
TRBV6-1	.	TRBJ2-1	many	TGTGCCAGCGCGGCCAGCAGCTCCTACAATGAGCAGTTCTTC	CASAASSSYNEQFF
TRBV24-1	.	TRBJ2-1	many	TGTGCCACCAGCCATGCAGGACAGTCCTACAATGAGCAGTTCTTC	CATSHAGQSYNEQFF
TRBV19	TRBD1	TRBJ2-7	medium-sized	TGTGCCAGTAGAAGGACAGGGCTTAACTACGAGCAGTACTTC	CASRRTGLNYEQYF
TRBV28	TRBD2	TRBJ2-7	.	TGTGCCAGCAGCTTCCTACCGGGAGGGCCCCACGAGCAGTACTTC	CASSFLPGGPHEQYF
TRBV6-2/TRBV6-3	.	TRBJ2-2	medium-sized	TGTGCCAGCAGCCGCACCGGGGAGCTGTTTTTT	CASSRTGELFF
TRBV12-3/TRBV12-4	TRBD2	TRBJ2-7	medium-sized	TGTGCCAGCAGTTTAGGGGGGTTGACTAGCGGGACCACCTACGAGCAGTACTTC	CASSLGGLTSGTTYEQYF
TRBV4-2	TRBD2	TRBJ2-7	.	TGTGCCAGCAGCCAATCGGTAGCGGGAGAGGGGTACGAGCAGTACTTC	CASSQSVAGEGYEQYF
TRBV4-1	.	TRBJ1-2	medium-sized	TGCGCCAGCAGCCAACTGGGGGCACATGGCTACACCTTC	CASSQLGAHGYTF
TRBV6-1	.	TRBJ1-4	medium-sized	TGTGCCAGCAGTGAATGGCGTGAGGGTGAAAAACTGTTTTTT	CASSEWREGEKLFF
TRBV10-1	.	TRBJ2-3	medium-sized	TGCGCCAGCAGTGTTTCAGGGACGACAGATACGCAGTATTTT	CASSVSGTTDTQYF
TRBV7-3	.	TRBJ2-3	medium-sized	TGTGCCAGCAGCTTAAACGTTGCTGGGCGGGCGGGCACAGATACGCAGTATTTT	CASSLNVAGRAGTDTQYF
TRBV10-2	.	TRBJ1-2	medium-sized	TGCGCCAGCAGTTACGGGCGGGACTATGGCTACACCTTC	CASSYGRDYGYTF
TRBV12-3/TRBV12-4	.	TRBJ1-1	.	TGTGCCAGCAGTTTCTTGGGACAGAACACTGAAGCTTTCTTT	CASSFLGQNTEAFF
TRBV12-5	.	TRBJ2-1	many	TGTGCTAGTGGTTTGGACCCCGGTCGAGCGGACCATCACAATGAGCAGTTCTTC	CASGLDPGRADHHNEQFF
TRBV18	.	TRBJ1-2	medium-sized	TGTGCCAGCTCACCACGCCAGGAGGACGGCTACACCTTC	CASSPRQEDGYTF
TRBV3-1	.	TRBJ1-1	few	TGTGCCAGCAGCCAGGACACTGAAGCTTTCTTT	CASSQDTEAFF
TRBV7-9	.	TRBJ2-3	.	TGTGCCAGCGGGTCCTTTGTCGGCACAGATACGCAGTATTTT	CASGSFVGTDTQYF
TRBV28	.	TRBJ1-2	.	TGTGCCAGCATGATGAATACTAGGAGCTACACCTTC	CASMMNTRSYTF
TRBV28	.	TRBJ2-5	medium-sized	TGTGCCAGCATGGCAAGGGCAGTGCAAGAGACCCAGTACTTC	CASMARAVQETQYF
TRBV27	.	TRBJ1-1	medium-sized	TGTGCCAGCAACCCTCTAAAGGGGGTTAACACTGAAGCTTTCTTT	CASNPLKGVNTEAFF
TRBV20-1	.	TRBJ2-7	.	TGCAGTGCTAATAGACGACAGGTATCCTACGAGCAGTACTTC	CSANRRQVSYEQYF
TRBV4-2	.	TRBJ2-1	many	TGTGCCAGCAGCCAAAGGAGCATGGGGTACATCCGGGAGCAGTTCTTC	CASSQRSMGYIREQFF
TRBV9	TRBD1	TRBJ1-1	many	TGTGCCAGCAGCGGCCGAACAGGGGCTGAAGCTTTCTTT	CASSGRTGAEAFF
TRBV28	TRBD2	TRBJ2-7	few	TGTGCCAGCAGTTGGGGAGGGGACGAGCAGTACTTC	CASSWGGDEQYF
TRBV6-1	.	TRBJ2-1	few	TGTGCCAGCAGCCCAGGATGGGGGACATACAATGAGCAGTTCTTC	CASSPGWGTYNEQFF
TRBV15	TRBD2	TRBJ2-3	many	TGTGCCACCAGCCTGGGGGGAGGGGCCACAGATACGCAGTATTTT	CATSLGGGATDTQYF